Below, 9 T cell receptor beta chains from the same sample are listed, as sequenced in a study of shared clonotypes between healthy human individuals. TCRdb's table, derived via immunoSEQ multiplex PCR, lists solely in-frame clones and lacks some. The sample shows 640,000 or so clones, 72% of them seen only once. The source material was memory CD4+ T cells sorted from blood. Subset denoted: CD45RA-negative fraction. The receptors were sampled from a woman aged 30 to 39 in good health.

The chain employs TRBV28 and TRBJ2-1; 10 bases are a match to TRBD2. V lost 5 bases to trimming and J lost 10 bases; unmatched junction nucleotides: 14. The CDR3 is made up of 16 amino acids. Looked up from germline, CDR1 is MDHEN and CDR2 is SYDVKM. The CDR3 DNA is TGTGCCAGCAGTACCCCAGGGGGGCTAGCGGGAGAGGAGCAGTTCTTC. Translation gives CASSTPGGLAGEEQFF.

CDR3 nucleotides: TGTGCCGCACAATTAGGTTTGACTAGCGGGAGAACGAGAGAGCAGTACTTC. Translated, it gives CAAQLGLTSGRTREQYF. The V and J genes are TRBV21-1 and TRBJ2-7; the table names TRBD2, a call not compared with the DNA. TRBV21-1 constitutes a pseudogene. The CDR3 extends over 17 amino acids.

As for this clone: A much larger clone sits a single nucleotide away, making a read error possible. CDR3 in amino acids: CASSPGTSPHNEQFF. The CDR3 DNA sequence: TGTGCCAGCAGCCCCGGGACTAGCCCCCACAATGAGCAGTTCTTC. V gene TRBV5-4 combines with J gene TRBJ2-1; 9 bases are shared with TRBD2. V was pared by 4 bases and J by 5 bases, with 7 bases of the junction left unmatched. Per the germline V gene, CDR1 is SGHNT and CDR2 is YYREEE (reference sequence). CDR3 length equals 15 residues.

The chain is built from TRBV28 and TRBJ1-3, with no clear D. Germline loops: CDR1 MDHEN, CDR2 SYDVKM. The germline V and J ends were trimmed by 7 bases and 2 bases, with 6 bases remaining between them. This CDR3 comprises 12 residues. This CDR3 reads CASTMTGNTIYF. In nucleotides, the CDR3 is TGTGCCAGCACAATGACTGGAAACACCATATATTTT.

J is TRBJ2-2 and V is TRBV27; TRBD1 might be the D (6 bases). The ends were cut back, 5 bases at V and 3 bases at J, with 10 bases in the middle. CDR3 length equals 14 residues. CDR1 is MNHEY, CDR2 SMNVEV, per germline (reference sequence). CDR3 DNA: TGTGCCAGCAGTCAGCAGGGGTACACCGGGGAGCTGTTTTTT. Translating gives CASSQQGYTGELFF.

The CDR3 reads CSVAGQGPSYEQYF. The CDR3 nucleotides are TGCAGCGTTGCTGGACAGGGGCCATCCTACGAGCAGTACTTC. The chain links TRBV29-1 to TRBJ2-7; TRBD1 agrees at 9 bases. Trimming took 4 bases from V and 1 from J; bases not matched to a gene: 5. The germline gives CDR1 SQVTM, CDR2 ANQGSEA. The CDR3 runs 14 residues.

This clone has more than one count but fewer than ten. CDR3 sequence: CASSIFPWETQYF. The CDR3 nucleotides are TGTGCCAGTAGTATCTTTCCTTGGGAGACCCAGTACTTC. V usage is TRBV19 and J usage is TRBJ2-5; D remains unclear. Germline lookup yields CDR1 LNHDA and CDR2 SQIVND (reference sequence). Trimming took off 3 bases at V and 5 bases at J, with 10 bases between the two ends. There are 13 residues in the CDR3.

The CDR3 bases are TGTGCCAGCAGCTTGGGGCGGGACAGGAAAGAGACCCAGTACTTC. Encoded protein: CASSLGRDRKETQYF. This rearrangement joins TRBV5-4 to TRBJ2-5; 8 bases align to TRBD1. Per the germline V gene, CDR1 is SGHNT and CDR2 is YYREEE (reference sequence). After removal of 0 bases from V and 3 bases from J, the junction contained 4 bases not matched to a gene. This CDR3 spans 15 amino acids.

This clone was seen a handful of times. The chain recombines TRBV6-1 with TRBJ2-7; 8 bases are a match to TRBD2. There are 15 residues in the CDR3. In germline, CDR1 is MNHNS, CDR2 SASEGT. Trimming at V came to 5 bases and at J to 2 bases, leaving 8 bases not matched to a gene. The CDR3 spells CASSPGLALPYEQYF. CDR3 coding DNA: TGTGCCAGCAGTCCTGGACTAGCACTTCCCTACGAGCAGTACTTC.